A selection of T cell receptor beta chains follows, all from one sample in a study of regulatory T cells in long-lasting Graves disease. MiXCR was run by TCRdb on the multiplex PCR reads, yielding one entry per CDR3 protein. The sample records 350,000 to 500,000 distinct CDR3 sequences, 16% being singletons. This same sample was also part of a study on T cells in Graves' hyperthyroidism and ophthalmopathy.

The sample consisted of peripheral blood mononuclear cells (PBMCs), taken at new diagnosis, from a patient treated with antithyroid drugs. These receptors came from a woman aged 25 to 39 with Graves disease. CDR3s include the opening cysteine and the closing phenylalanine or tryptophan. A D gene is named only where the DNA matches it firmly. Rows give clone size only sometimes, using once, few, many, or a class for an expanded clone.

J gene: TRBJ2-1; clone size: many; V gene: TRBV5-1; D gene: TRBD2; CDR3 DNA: TGCGCCAGCAGCAAGTGGGTAGCGGGAGGGCCAGGAAGCTCCTACAATGAGCAGTTCTTC; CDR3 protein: CASSKWVAGGPGSSYNEQFF
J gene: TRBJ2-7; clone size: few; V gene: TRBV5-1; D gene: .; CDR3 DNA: TGCGCCAGCAGCTGGGGACCTCCTCCTCTACGGGAGCAGTACTTC; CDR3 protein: CASSWGPPPLREQYF
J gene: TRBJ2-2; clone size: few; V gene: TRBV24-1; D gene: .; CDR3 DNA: TGTGCCACCCCAGGCCCCAAGACCGGGGAGCTGTTTTTT; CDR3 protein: CATPGPKTGELFF
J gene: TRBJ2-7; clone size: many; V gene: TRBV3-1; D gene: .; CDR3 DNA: TGTGCCAGCAGCCACGGCAACGAGCAGTACTTC; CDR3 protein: CASSHGNEQYF
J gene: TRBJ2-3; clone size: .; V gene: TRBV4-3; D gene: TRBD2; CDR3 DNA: TGCGCCAGCAGCCAAGACCTTATAGCGGGAGTTATTAAAGGCACAGATACGCAGTATTTT; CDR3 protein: CASSQDLIAGVIKGTDTQYF
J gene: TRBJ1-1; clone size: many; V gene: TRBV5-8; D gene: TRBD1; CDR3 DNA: TGTGCCAGCAGCTTCTGGACAGGGGGCACTGAAGCTTTCTTT; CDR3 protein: CASSFWTGGTEAFF
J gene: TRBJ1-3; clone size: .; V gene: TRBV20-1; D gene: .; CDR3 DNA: TGCAGTACTCATCGGGCAGACGGAAACACCATATATTTT; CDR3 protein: CSTHRADGNTIYF
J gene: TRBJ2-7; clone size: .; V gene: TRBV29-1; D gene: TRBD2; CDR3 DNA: TGCAGCGTTGAAGAGGGTACTAGCGGGGTAACCTACGAGCAGTACTTC; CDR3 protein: CSVEEGTSGVTYEQYF
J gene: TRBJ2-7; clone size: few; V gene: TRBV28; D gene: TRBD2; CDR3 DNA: TGTGCCAGCAGTCCCCTCGGGACTAGCGACGCCTACGAGCAGTACTTC; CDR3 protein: CASSPLGTSDAYEQYF
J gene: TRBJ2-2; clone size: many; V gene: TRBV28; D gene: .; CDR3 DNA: TGTGCCAGCAGTCCCCCAGCGGCCACCGGGGAGCTGTTTTTT; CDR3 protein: CASSPPAATGELFF
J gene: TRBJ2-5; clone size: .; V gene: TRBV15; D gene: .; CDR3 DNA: TGTGCCACCAGCCTGGGACCCCTCAAGGGAGAGACCCAGTGCTTC; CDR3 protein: CATSLGPLKGETQCF
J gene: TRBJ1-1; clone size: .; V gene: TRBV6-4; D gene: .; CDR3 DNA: TGTGCCAGTGGAGGGGCTGACGCTGAAGCTTTCTTT; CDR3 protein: CASGGADAEAFF
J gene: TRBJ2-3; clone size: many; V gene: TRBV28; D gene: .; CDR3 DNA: TGTGCTAGCAGCTTGGTCCGCACAGATACGCAGTATTTT; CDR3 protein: CASSLVRTDTQYF
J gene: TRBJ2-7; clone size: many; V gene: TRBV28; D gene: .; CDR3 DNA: TGTGCCAGCAGACTGACGCCGGGACGATACTACGAGCAGTACTTC; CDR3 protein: CASRLTPGRYYEQYF
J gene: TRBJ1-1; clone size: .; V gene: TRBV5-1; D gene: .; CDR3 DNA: TGCGCCAGCAGCTTGGCCGGGGGGTCCAAAGCTTTCTTT; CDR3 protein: CASSLAGGSKAFF
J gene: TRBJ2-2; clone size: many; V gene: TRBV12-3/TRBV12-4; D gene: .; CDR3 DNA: TGTGCCAGCAGCCTAGGGTCAGGCTCGAACACCGGGGAGCTGTTTTTT; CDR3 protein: CASSLGSGSNTGELFF
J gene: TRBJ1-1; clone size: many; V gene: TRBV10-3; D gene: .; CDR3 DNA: TGTGCCAGTACCGGGACAACGAACACTGAAGCTTTCTTT; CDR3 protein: CASTGTTNTEAFF
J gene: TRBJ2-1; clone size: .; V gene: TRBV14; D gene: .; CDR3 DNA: TGTGCCAGCAGGAAGAGAGGGGTGGATGAGCAGTTCTTC; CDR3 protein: CASRKRGVDEQFF
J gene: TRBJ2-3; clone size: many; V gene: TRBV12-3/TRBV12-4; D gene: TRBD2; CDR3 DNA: TGTGCCAGCACCTTAACGCGGGAGGGTGGCGGTGATACGCAGTATTTT; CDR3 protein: CASTLTREGGGDTQYF
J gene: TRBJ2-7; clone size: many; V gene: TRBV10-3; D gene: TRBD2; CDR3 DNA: TGTGCCATCAAGACACTAGCGGGAGCCTCCTACGAGCAGTACTTC; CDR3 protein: CAIKTLAGASYEQYF
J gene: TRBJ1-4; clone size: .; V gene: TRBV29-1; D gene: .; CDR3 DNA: TGCAGCATCAAGACCGCCCATAATGAAAAACTGTTTTTT; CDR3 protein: CSIKTAHNEKLFF
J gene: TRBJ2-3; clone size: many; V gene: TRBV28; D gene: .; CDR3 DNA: TGTGCCAGCAGCCTTGGCCGAGGTAATACGCAGTATTTT; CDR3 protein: CASSLGRGNTQYF
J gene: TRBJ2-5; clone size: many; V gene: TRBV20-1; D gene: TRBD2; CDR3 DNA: TGCAGTGCTAGAGTCGGGACTAGCGGGCAGACCCAGTACTTC; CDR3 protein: CSARVGTSGQTQYF
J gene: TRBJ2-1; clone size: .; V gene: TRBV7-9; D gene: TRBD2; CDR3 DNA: TGTGCCAGCAGCTCAGGTTTTAGCGGGAGGGGACATGGGGAGCAGTTCTTC; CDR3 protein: CASSSGFSGRGHGEQFF
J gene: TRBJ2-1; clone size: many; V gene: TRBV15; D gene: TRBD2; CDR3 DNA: TGTGCCACCAGCAGAGATGGAGGGACTAGCGGTTACAATGAGCAGTTCTTC; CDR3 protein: CATSRDGGTSGYNEQFF
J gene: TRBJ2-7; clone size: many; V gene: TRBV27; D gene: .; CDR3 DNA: TGTGCCAGCAGCCCCACCAGGATAGGCCACGAGCAGTACTTC; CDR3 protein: CASSPTRIGHEQYF
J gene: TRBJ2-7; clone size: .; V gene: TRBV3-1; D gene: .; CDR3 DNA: TGTGCCAACGGTCGGGTCAACTACGAGCAGTGCTTC; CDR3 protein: CANGRVNYEQCF
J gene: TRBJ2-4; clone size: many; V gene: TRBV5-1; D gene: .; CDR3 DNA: TGCGCCAGCTCGGTGGTAGGGAACATTCAGTACTTC; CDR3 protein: CASSVVGNIQYF